This TCR beta chain was captured by sequencing in a study of blood T cell repertoires in COVID-19. Study-wide context: COVID-19 samples, acute and convalescent, were from the United States, Italy and Spain. PBMCs, B-cell-depleted T cells, or T cells provided the cDNA or gDNA that made up the material.

Sequencing used immunoSEQ multiplex PCR; TCRdb keeps in-frame clones, though not all of them. The profile shows roughly 380,000 clones, more than 75% of them singletons. Participants' own reports of clinical history determined their cohort assignment. Cohort 3 donors were reported recovered after two negative PCRs, clearance, or symptom resolution. The germline gives CDR1 SGHAT, CDR2 FQNNGV. V was trimmed by 0 bases and J by 0 bases, leaving 9 bases between them. This CDR3 region has 15 residues. This chain connects TRBV11-2 to TRBJ2-7; D not resolved. The sequence came from a woman between 25 and 40 years old who had recovered from COVID-19. The sample consisted of PBMCs or T cells enriched from blood (not recorded which). The CDR3 region has the DNA TGTGCCAGCAGCTTAGATCCTACCGCCTCCTACGAGCAGTACTTC. Translated, it gives CASSLDPTASYEQYF.